A selection of T cell receptor beta chains follows, all from one sample in a study of CD8 T cells in Susac syndrome. Using its own MiXCR run on the immunoSEQ multiplex PCR reads, TCRdb lists one record per CDR3 protein. In the table there are 400,000 or so distinct CDR3 sequences, approximately 85% of which are singletons. The sequenced material came from CD8+ T cells from PBMCs. The receptor source for this set is a human donor with multiple sclerosis. Each CDR3 is given with its conserved first and last residue. The D gene is left open where the match is weak. Only some rows state a clone size, as once, few, many or a class for expanded clones.

J gene,V gene,D gene,clone size,CDR3 DNA,CDR3 protein
TRBJ1-1,TRBV4-1,NA,NA,TGCGCCAGCAGCGCCTGGACGGTGGGGGGCACTGAAGCTTTCTTT,CASSAWTVGGTEAFF
TRBJ2-7,TRBV14,NA,NA,TGTGCCAGCAGCCCGATTCCCCAGGGGTTCTACGAGCAGTACTTC,CASSPIPQGFYEQYF
TRBJ1-5,TRBV30,TRBD1,NA,TGTGCCTGGAGCGCCGAACAGGGGAGGCAGCCCCAGCATTTT,CAWSAEQGRQPQHF
TRBJ1-2,TRBV5-4,NA,NA,TGTGCCAGCAGCTTGGAAACAGGGAGTGGCTACACCTTC,CASSLETGSGYTF
TRBJ2-7,TRBV27,TRBD2,NA,TGTGCCAGCAGTTTCCCGGGGGGAAACGAGCAGTACTTC,CASSFPGGNEQYF
TRBJ1-5,TRBV6-1,NA,NA,TGTGCCAGCAACGACTTGGGGATACAGAATCAGCCCCAGCATTTT,CASNDLGIQNQPQHF
TRBJ1-4,TRBV28,NA,NA,TGTGCCAGCAGTTTACAGGCAACTAATGAAAAACTGTTTTTT,CASSLQATNEKLFF
TRBJ2-1,TRBV27,NA,NA,TGTGCCAGCAGTTTATCAGGGACCTGGGGGGAGGTTGAGCAGTTCTTC,CASSLSGTWGEVEQFF
TRBJ2-7,TRBV5-4,NA,NA,TGTGCCAGCAGCACCTCCCCCGCGCGGTACGAGCAGTACTTC,CASSTSPARYEQYF
TRBJ2-1,TRBV24-1,TRBD2,once,TGTGCCACCAGTGACGGACTAGCGGGAGACAATGAGCAGTTCTTC,CATSDGLAGDNEQFF
TRBJ1-2,TRBV12-3/TRBV12-4,NA,once,TGTGCCAGCAGTTCCAACCTGAACTATGGCTACACCTTC,CASSSNLNYGYTF
TRBJ2-1,TRBV19,NA,NA,TGTGCCAGTAGTATTGTCATACTAAATGAGCAGTTCTTC,CASSIVILNEQFF
TRBJ2-3,TRBV30,TRBD2,NA,TGTGCCTGGAGTTTGACGGGAGGTAGAGATACGCAGTATTTT,CAWSLTGGRDTQYF
TRBJ2-1,TRBV5-8,NA,NA,TGTGCCAGCAGCCTCCAGGGGGGAACCTACAATGAGCAGTTCTTC,CASSLQGGTYNEQFF
TRBJ2-1,TRBV14,NA,NA,TGTGCCAGCAGCCGCCTTGACGGGGGGCCTTACAATGAGCAGTTCTTC,CASSRLDGGPYNEQFF
TRBJ1-5,TRBV28,NA,NA,TGTGCCAGCAGCACGTCGGGGAATCAGCCCCAGCATTTT,CASSTSGNQPQHF
TRBJ2-5,TRBV4-1,NA,NA,TGCGCCAGCAGCCAAGTTCCGGGAGTTGGAGAGACCCAGTACTTC,CASSQVPGVGETQYF